Listed below are T cell receptor beta chains from one sample, sequenced in a study of blood T cell repertoires in COVID-19. Measured with immunoSEQ multiplex PCR; TCRdb has only the in-frame clones, and not every one. Here the sample spans about 140,000 clones, 70% to 90% being singletons. Material: PBMCs or T cells enriched from blood (not recorded which). The receptors originated from a woman aged 40 to 55 who had recovered from COVID-19. The CDR3 runs from the conserved cysteine through the conserved F or W. The order of the fields is J gene, D gene, CDR3 length, V gene, clone size, CDR3 protein, CDR3 DNA. D genes are given only for firm matches. Not all rows give a size; the values are once, few, many and, for expanded clones, a class.

>TRBJ1-5|.|15|TRBV19|few
CASSRGEGNNQPQHF
TGTGCCAGTAGTAGGGGAGAGGGTAACAATCAGCCCCAGCATTTT
>TRBJ2-3|TRBD2|14|TRBV6-6|once
CASSLAGGQDTQYF
TGTGCCAGCAGCCTAGCGGGGGGGCAAGATACGCAGTATTTT
>TRBJ1-2|.|16|TRBV4-1|.
CASSQVVGRVNYGYTF
TGCGCCAGCAGCCAAGTGGTTGGGAGAGTTAACTATGGCTACACCTTC
>TRBJ1-1|TRBD1|16|TRBV19|.
CASSPGGRGIPTEAFF
TGTGCCAGTAGTCCCGGTGGCAGGGGGATCCCAACTGAAGCTTTCTTT
>TRBJ1-2|.|13|TRBV11-2|few
CASSLADNYGYTF
TGTGCCAGCAGCTTAGCAGATAACTATGGCTACACCTTC
>TRBJ2-1|TRBD2|13|TRBV29-1|.
CSVVSGSSPKQFF
TGCAGCGTTGTTAGCGGGAGTAGTCCCAAGCAGTTCTTC
>TRBJ2-1|TRBD1|18|TRBV14|once
CASSQPAPTGGYYNEQFF
TGTGCCAGCAGCCAACCGGCCCCGACAGGGGGCTACTACAATGAGCAGTTCTTC
>TRBJ1-2|.|14|TRBV29-1|.
CSVGSPGVDYGYTF
TGCAGCGTTGGTTCCCCAGGGGTCGACTATGGCTACACCTTC
>TRBJ1-2|.|15|TRBV5-4|.
CASRTPGEADYGYTF
TGTGCCAGCAGGACCCCTGGGGAGGCGGACTATGGCTACACCTTC
>TRBJ1-3|.|14|TRBV2|.
CASSEWGPGNTIYF
TGTGCCAGCAGTGAATGGGGCCCTGGAAACACCATATATTTT
>TRBJ1-5|.|13|TRBV15|.
CATSRDYSVPQHF
TGTGCCACCAGCAGAGATTATTCCGTGCCCCAGCATTTT
>TRBJ2-7|.|12|TRBV30|.
CAWSVPRDEQYF
TGTGCCTGGAGTGTACCTAGAGATGAGCAGTACTTC
>TRBJ1-4|.|13|TRBV7-2|.
CASSERTNEKLFF
TGTGCCAGCAGTGAACGGACTAATGAAAAACTGTTTTTT
>TRBJ1-5|.|15|TRBV10-3|.
CAIGEDIYSNQPQHF
TGTGCCATCGGGGAGGACATCTATAGCAATCAGCCCCAGCATTTT
>TRBJ1-4|.|15|TRBV28|.
CASTVPPATNEKLFF
TGTGCCAGCACGGTTCCACCTGCAACTAATGAAAAACTGTTTTTT
>TRBJ1-4|TRBD1|17|TRBV18|.
CASSPRDSLATNEKLFF
TGTGCCAGCTCACCTAGGGACAGCCTTGCAACTAATGAAAAACTGTTTTTT
>TRBJ2-1|TRBD2|15|TRBV2|.
CASSEAGGPYNEQFF
TGTGCCAGCAGTGAAGCGGGAGGGCCCTACAATGAGCAGTTCTTC
>TRBJ2-2|.|16|TRBV19|.
CASSDEPSSAAGELFF
TGTGCCAGTAGCGATGAACCCTCGAGCGCTGCCGGGGAGCTGTTTTTT
>TRBJ2-7|TRBD2|13|TRBV11-2|.
CASSSGLGYEQYF
TGTGCCAGCAGCTCGGGACTAGGGTACGAGCAGTACTTC
>TRBJ2-3|.|11|TRBV28|.
CASSVTDTQYF
TGTGCCAGCAGCGTCACAGATACGCAGTATTTT
>TRBJ1-3|TRBD1|14|TRBV6-1|.
CASSDRDSGNTIYF
TGTGCCAGCAGTGACCGGGACAGCGGAAACACCATATATTTT
>TRBJ1-3|TRBD1|18|TRBV7-8|.
CASSFRARDTGAGNTIYF
TGTGCCAGCAGCTTTAGAGCCCGTGACACAGGGGCTGGAAACACCATATATTTT
>TRBJ2-1|TRBD2|15|TRBV5-8|.
CASSRTSGRSGEQFF
TGTGCCAGCAGCCGGACTAGCGGGAGATCCGGTGAGCAGTTCTTC
>TRBJ1-4|.|15|TRBV5-5|.
CASSQRQSTNEKLFF
TGTGCCAGCAGCCAAAGACAGTCAACTAATGAAAAACTGTTTTTT
>TRBJ1-5|.|15|TRBV5-1|.
CASSPATGYNQPQHF
TGCGCCAGCAGCCCGGCCACAGGGTACAATCAGCCCCAGCATTTT
>TRBJ2-7|TRBD1|14|TRBV27|.
CASSWGTGDYEQYF
TGTGCCAGCAGTTGGGGGACAGGGGATTACGAGCAGTACTTC
>TRBJ1-1|.|13|TRBV19|.
CASSTTMRTEAFF
TGTGCCAGTAGTACCACCATGAGGACTGAAGCTTTCTTT
>TRBJ1-2|.|11|TRBV20-1|few
CSATGLYGYTF
TGCAGTGCTACAGGCCTATATGGCTACACCTTC
>TRBJ2-2|TRBD2|15|TRBV11-2|.
CASSSLAGRTGELFF
TGTGCCAGCAGCTCCCTAGCGGGGCGTACCGGGGAGCTGTTTTTT
>TRBJ2-7|.|14|TRBV7-9|once
CASSLDGGPYEQYF
TGTGCCAGCAGCTTAGACGGGGGTCCCTACGAGCAGTACTTC
>TRBJ1-2|TRBD1|15|TRBV7-2|.
CASSVYRGPDYGYTF
TGTGCCAGCAGCGTTTACAGGGGGCCCGACTATGGCTACACCTTC
>TRBJ1-1|.|16|TRBV6-5|.
CASSYWGSRADTEAFF
TGTGCCAGCAGTTACTGGGGCAGTCGGGCTGACACTGAAGCTTTCTTT
>TRBJ2-7|TRBD2|16|TRBV14|.
CASSQENWAGGHEQYF
TGTGCCAGCAGCCAAGAGAACTGGGCGGGAGGTCACGAGCAGTACTTC
>TRBJ2-3|.|17|TRBV20-1|.
CSASWDFGGVSTDTQYF
TGCAGTGCTAGTTGGGATTTCGGCGGGGTAAGCACAGATACGCAGTATTTT
>TRBJ1-6|.|15|TRBV6-1|.
CASSSVGPQGSPLHF
TGTGCCAGCAGTTCCGTGGGCCCGCAAGGTTCACCCCTCCACTTT